This T cell receptor beta chain was captured by sequencing in a study of graft-versus-host responses after intestinal transplantation (dated by TCRdb to about 2021). At the level of the whole study: Recipients received multivisceral, liver-intestinal, or isolated intestinal transplants. Every recipient was given anti-thymocyte globulin induction, then maintenance tacrolimus and steroids for two to three years. Bulk TCR-beta CDR3 sequencing was used to track graft-versus-host and host-versus-graft alloreactive T cell clones in the graft, circulation and bone marrow after intestinal transplantation. To identify alloreactive clones, pre-transplant mixed lymphocyte reaction products were sequenced and compared with unstimulated pre-transplant donor and recipient T cells. The cohort enrolled some 24 intestinal transplant recipients, one of whom was a retransplant, and a few patients without pretransplant specimens were excluded. Donor T cell macrochimerism was defined as a peak of at least 4% donor T cells among recipient peripheral blood mononuclear cells. Rather than being sequenced by the commercial service, samples from a few later patients were sequenced in-house on an Illumina MiSeq and processed with MiXCR.

Overall results and qualifications from the work: The conclusions were limited by the relatively low number and heterogeneity of the intestinal transplant patients. Early after transplant, peak levels of circulating GvH clones were found to be associated with declines in HvG clones. GvH clones turned up in recipient bone marrow, with some appearing earlier in ileal mucosa or blood, a pattern consistent with an intestinal mucosal origin. Patients with donor T cell macrochimerism had high GvH to HvG T cell clonal ratios in their allografts.

The CDR1 and CDR2 encoded by the germline V gene (reference sequence) are SGHNT and YYREEE. The CDR3 starts with the cysteine, ends with the phenylalanine, and has 14 residues. The kept DNA is CDR3 alone, 42 bases in frame from the first base. V loses 5 bases, J loses 9 bases, and the germline ends lie 20 bases apart. On this clone: Its antigen specificity is not known. No per-base quality is available; no much larger clone lies one base away.

Library generation was performed with the immunoSEQ multiplex PCR assay. For most patients, high-throughput TCR-beta CDR3 sequencing of genomic DNA was performed by Adaptive Biotechnologies. The authors' analysis ran thus. TCR sequencing data were retrieved from Adaptive's ImmunoSEQ software for 15 to 20 patients, whereas three other patients were processed with MiXCR and VDJtools. CDR3 nucleotide sequences shared between donor and recipient were removed because their origin could not be assigned. At least 2-fold expansion over unstimulated cells and a minimum CFSE-low frequency of 0.002% (template counts) or 0.001% (read counts) were required for clones to be classified as alloreactive. Clones were considered mappable if detected in sequenced pre-transplant spleen, lymph node, or MLR CFSE-low populations of the donor or recipient. The cumulative frequency of alloreactive clones was calculated as a percentage of all sequences, weighted by copy number. In TCRdb, the immuneACCESS table is reduced to in-frame sequences with V and J assigned. These tables do not hold every clone; where another copy was compared, an unresolved V gene accounts for under half, and the others remain unexplained. V, J and clone size are those of that table, while D and trimming were read from the DNA. The sample records around 37,000 clones, roughly four fifths of which are singletons. The ten largest clones represent 3.5% to 4.5% of the sample.

Blood samples were collected up to 4 times in the first month after transplant and then at least monthly when available. This sample comprised PBMCs, obtained about 38 months after transplant. The source is a human patient who received an intestinal transplant, so some T cells may come from the graft donor. This sequence uses TRBV5-4 and TRBJ2-5, and possibly TRBD2, on 6 matching bases. The DNA reads as follows: TGTGCCAGCAGGGGCGGACGTATTGGGGAGGCCCAGTACTTC. Its product reads: CASRGGRIGEAQYF. Reference TRBV5-4 and TRBJ2-5 genes cover what lies past the CDR3, so the full variable domain is ETGVTQSPTHLIKTRGQQVTLRCSSQSGHNTVSWYQQALGQGPQFIFQYYREEENGRGNFPPRFSGLQFPNYSSELNVNALELDDSALYLCASRGGRIGEAQYFGPGTRLLVL.